A selection of T cell receptor beta chains follows, all from one sample in a study of blood T cells in healthy people across ages. TCRdb itself ran the 5' RACE reads through MiXCR, one entry per CDR3 protein. The data hold about 1,800,000 distinct CDR3 sequences, with 28% observed a single time. The sample comprised blood. Source of these receptors: a woman aged 25 to 39 in good health. Each CDR3 is given with its conserved first and last residue. Each record gives: V gene, CDR3 length, J gene, CDR3 protein.

>TRBV10-2|13|TRBJ2-5
CASSAGKAETQYF
>TRBV5-1|14|TRBJ2-3
CASTLDPITVTQYF
>TRBV10-3|15|TRBJ2-7
CAISESTTGRLEQYF
>TRBV9|12|TRBJ2-1
CASSTQSNEQFF
>TRBV28|14|TRBJ1-2
CASSLQTDTYGYTF
>TRBV9|13|TRBJ2-1
CASSVPGGPRRFF
>TRBV12-3/TRBV12-4|14|TRBJ2-7
CASSPRSGPYEQYF
>TRBV20-1|12|TRBJ2-1
CSATESNNEQFF
>TRBV28|12|TRBJ1-2
CASSSDHYDYTF
>TRBV7-9|15|TRBJ2-4
CASSPPGQATREQYF
>TRBV20-1|12|TRBJ2-7
CSALPGDYEQYF
>TRBV2|15|TRBJ2-3
CASSGLAGGQDTQYF
>TRBV28|14|TRBJ1-3
CASSLISSGNTIYF
>TRBV20-1|13|TRBJ2-7
CSVWGQGAYEQYF
>TRBV18|15|TRBJ2-7
CASSPARGHGYEQYF
>TRBV5-1|15|TRBJ2-3
CASSFQGAPTDTQYF
>TRBV5-1|14|TRBJ2-5
CASSPNPSGSSLYF
>TRBV29-1|13|TRBJ2-7
CSVEETDTYEQYF
>TRBV7-3|16|TRBJ2-3
CASSLGPSTGTDTQDF
>TRBV7-9|16|TRBJ1-1
CASSPDHNYMNTEAFF
>TRBV19|15|TRBJ2-7
CASSILAGAKYEQYF
>TRBV5-1|15|TRBJ2-1
CASNSLYTGSNEQFF
>TRBV5-1|14|TRBJ2-5
CASSFRDPAGTQYF
>TRBV27|13|TRBJ2-5
CASWDSSRETQYF